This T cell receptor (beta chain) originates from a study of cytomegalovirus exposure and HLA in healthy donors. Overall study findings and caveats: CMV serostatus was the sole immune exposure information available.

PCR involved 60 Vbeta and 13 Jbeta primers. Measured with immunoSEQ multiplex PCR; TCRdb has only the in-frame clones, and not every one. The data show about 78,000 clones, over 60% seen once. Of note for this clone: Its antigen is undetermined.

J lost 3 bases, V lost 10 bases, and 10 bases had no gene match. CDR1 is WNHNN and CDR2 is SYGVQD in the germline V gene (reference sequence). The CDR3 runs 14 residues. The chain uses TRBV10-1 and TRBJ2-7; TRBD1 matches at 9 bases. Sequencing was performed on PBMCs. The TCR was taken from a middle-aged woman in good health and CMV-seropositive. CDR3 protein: CATEQTGGFYEQYF. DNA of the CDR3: TGCGCCACCGAACAGACAGGGGGATTCTACGAGCAGTACTTC.